What follows describes a single T cell receptor (beta chain). Its binding antigen is unknown. No much larger clone exists at a distance of one base, and base qualities are not known. The entry originates in a study of OX40 agonist ivuxolimab in advanced cancers. As for the study more broadly: Ivuxolimab, which targeted the costimulatory receptor OX40 (CD134), was an agonistic, fully human IgG2 monoclonal antibody. The paper covers the monotherapy dose-escalation part of the phase I ivuxolimab trial, which included N of about 50 patients. Prior anti-PD-1, anti-PD-L1 or anti-CTLA-4 therapy was permitted, and 35% to 40% of dose-escalation patients had received checkpoint inhibitors. A male proportion of roughly 85% and a mean age of approximately 62 years, ranging from about 20 to 79, were recorded for the dose-escalation cohort. Intravenous ivuxolimab was administered to patients every 2 weeks at six dose levels: 0.01, 0.1, 0.3, 1.5, 3 and 10 mg/kg. The purpose of peripheral TCRbeta sequencing was to test whether ivuxolimab changed TCR sequence diversity and led to clonal T-cell expansion. Partial responses occurred in three dose-escalation patients: two with cutaneous melanoma and one with hepatocellular carcinoma. Of the 50 to 55 dose-escalation patients, hepatocellular carcinoma was present in around 20, melanoma in some 15, renal cell carcinoma in 9 and head and neck cancer in 9.

The CDR3 goes from the cysteine to the phenylalanine over 14 residues. Just the 42-base CDR3 DNA is kept, in frame starting at base 1. CDR1 is given as SNHLY and CDR2 as FYNNEI, both from the germline V gene. V is cut by 3 bases and J by 0 bases, and the space between the germline ends is 9 bases. Broader findings and caveats from the paper: At doses of 0.1 to 3.0 mg/kg, clonal expansion of both CD4+ and CD8+ blood T cells was observed from baseline to week 6. Low levels of normalized T-cell clonal expansion were also seen in some patients who did not respond. In the 0.1-3.0 mg/kg groups, partial responders were among the patients with the lowest normalized peripheral clonal expansion, particularly in CD8+ T cells. Which antigens the clonally expanded peripheral T cells were specific for was not determined. On average, CD8+ T cells showed more expanded clones than CD4+ T cells after ivuxolimab.

For sequencing of the TCRbeta CDR3 region, genomic DNA was extracted from the sorted cells. The immunoSEQ Assay was used for sequencing of TCRbeta CDR3 regions. The immuneACCESS repertoire file appears here via TCRdb, limited to in-frame rearrangements. These files lack a portion of the clones; in checked studies, under half of the deficit traces to unresolved V genes, and the cause of the others is not known. The table for this sample lists 25,000 to 30,000 clones; less than 80% of them were counted only once. Of the sample, 29% is held by the ten largest clones. The trial excluded patients who had a history of autoimmune disease or were on systemic immunosuppression. Peripheral blood for TCR sequencing was collected from all dose cohorts at baseline, on cycle 4 day 1, and on cycle 7 day 1. The samples were drawn from a first-in-human, open-label, multicenter phase I dose-escalation trial of ivuxolimab. The trial enrolled adults with locally advanced or metastatic head and neck squamous cell, hepatocellular, melanoma or renal cell carcinoma. Before TCR sequencing, CD4+ T cells and CD8+ T cells were sorted from peripheral blood as separate populations.

The sequence came from an adult with an advanced solid tumor such as melanoma, head and neck, liver or kidney cancer. The chain links TRBV2 with TRBJ2-7; no D gene can be assigned with confidence. The specimen was CD4+ or CD8+ T cells sorted from blood, collected in a trial of the OX40 agonist ivuxolimab. The CDR3 protein: CASSDRMSSYEQYF. The sequenced DNA: TGTGCCAGCAGTGATAGGATGAGCTCCTACGAGCAGTACTTC.